This T cell receptor beta chain was sequenced in a study of CD8+ T cells in alopecia areata. Study-level information: The share of scalp area affected provided the severity score for treated patients.

V was clipped by 1 base and J by 1 base, with 10 bases between them. The germline V gene encodes CDR1 LGHNA and CDR2 YSLEER. This CDR3 has 15 amino acids. General study findings and limits: The study found TCR sharing across patients less clear than in mice, possibly for HLA reasons.

Described treatment: oral pan-JAK inhibitor, 5-10 mg twice daily. The authors extracted RNA and reverse transcribed it into cDNA as the sequencing template. The repertoire was sequenced with immunoSEQ multiplex PCR; TCRdb's copy has only in-frame clones and lacks some. The sample consists of 150,000 to 250,000 clones, 55% to 70% of them appearing once. Turning to this clone: Its antigen is unidentified.

This chain uses TRBV4-3 with TRBJ1-1; D not resolved. The material was CD4+ T cells sorted from blood, obtained at week 24, from a patient treated with tofacitinib. This receptor was taken from a human donor with alopecia areata. CDR3 nucleotides: TGCGCCAGCAGCCAAGGACTGAGGAGGAACACTGAAGCTTTCTTT. Its protein product is CASSQGLRRNTEAFF.